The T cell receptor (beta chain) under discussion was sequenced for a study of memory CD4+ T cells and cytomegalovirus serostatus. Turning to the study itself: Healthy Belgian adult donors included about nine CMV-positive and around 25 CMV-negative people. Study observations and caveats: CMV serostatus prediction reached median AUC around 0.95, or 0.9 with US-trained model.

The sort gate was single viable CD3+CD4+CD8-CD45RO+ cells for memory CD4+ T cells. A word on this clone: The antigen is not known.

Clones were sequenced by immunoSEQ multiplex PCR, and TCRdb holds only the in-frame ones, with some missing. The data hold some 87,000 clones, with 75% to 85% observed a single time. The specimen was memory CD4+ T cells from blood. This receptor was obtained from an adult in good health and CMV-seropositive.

The CDR3 sequence: CASSLGTSGSKAAKNIQYF. The CDR3 DNA reads as TGTGCCAGCAGTTTAGGGACTAGCGGGAGTAAGGCTGCCAAAAACATTCAGTACTTC. This chain links TRBV28 with TRBJ2-4, with TRBD2 identical over 14 bases. The CDR3 spans 19 residues. V shed 2 bases, J shed 1 base, and the junction held 7 bases outside the gene matches. Germline-derived CDR1 and CDR2 are MDHEN and SYDVKM.